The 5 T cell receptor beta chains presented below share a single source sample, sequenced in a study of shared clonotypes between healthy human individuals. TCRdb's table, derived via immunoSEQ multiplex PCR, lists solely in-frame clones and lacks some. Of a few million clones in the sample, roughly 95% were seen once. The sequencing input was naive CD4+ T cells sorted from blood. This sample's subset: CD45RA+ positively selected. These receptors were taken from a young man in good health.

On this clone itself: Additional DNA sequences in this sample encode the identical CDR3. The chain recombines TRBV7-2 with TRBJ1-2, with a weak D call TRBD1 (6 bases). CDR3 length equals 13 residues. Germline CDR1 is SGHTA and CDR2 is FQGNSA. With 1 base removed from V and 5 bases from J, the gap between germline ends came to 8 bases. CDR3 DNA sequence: TGTGCCAGCAGCTTAGAAGGGGGGTATGGCTACACCTTC. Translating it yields CASSLEGGYGYTF.

CDR3 sequence reads: CASSLTRGEQFF. The CDR3 nucleotides are TGTGCCAGCAGCTTAACCCGGGGGGAGCAGTTCTTC. V is TRBV7-2 and J is TRBJ2-1; TRBD2 is a possible D gene (6 bases). CDR1 is SGHTA and CDR2 is FQGNSA in the germline V gene. V lost 2 bases and J lost 10, with 9 bases in between. This CDR3 spans 12 amino acids.

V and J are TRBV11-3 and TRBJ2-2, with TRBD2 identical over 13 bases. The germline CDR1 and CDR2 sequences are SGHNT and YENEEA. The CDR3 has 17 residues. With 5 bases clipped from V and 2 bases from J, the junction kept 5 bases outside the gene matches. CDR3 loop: CASSHGTSGANTGELFF. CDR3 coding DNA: TGTGCCAGCAGCCACGGGACTAGCGGGGCTAACACCGGGGAGCTGTTTTTT.

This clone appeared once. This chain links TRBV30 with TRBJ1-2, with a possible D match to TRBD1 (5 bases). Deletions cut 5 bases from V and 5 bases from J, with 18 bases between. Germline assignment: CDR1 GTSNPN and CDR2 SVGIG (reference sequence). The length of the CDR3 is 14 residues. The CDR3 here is CAWGQGPTGYGYTF. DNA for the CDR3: TGTGCCTGGGGACAAGGCCCCACGGGGTATGGCTACACCTTC.

The CDR3 is CAWSVTFGLQFF. The CDR3 DNA follows: TGTGCCTGGAGTGTGACCTTCGGGTTGCAGTTCTTC. The genes are TRBV30 and TRBJ2-1; D remains unclear. The CDR3 length is 12 residues. Between the trimmed V and J ends, which lost 0 bases and 12 bases, there was a span of 12 bases. Germline values: CDR1 GTSNPN, CDR2 SVGIG (reference sequence). The full variable domain, rest sourced from reference TRBV30 and TRBJ2-1, is SQTIHQWPATLVQPVGSPLSLECTVEGTSNPNLYWYRQAAGRGLQLLFYSVGIGQISSEVPQNLSASRPQDRQFILSSKKLLLSDSGFYLCAWSVTFGLQFFGPGTRLTVL.